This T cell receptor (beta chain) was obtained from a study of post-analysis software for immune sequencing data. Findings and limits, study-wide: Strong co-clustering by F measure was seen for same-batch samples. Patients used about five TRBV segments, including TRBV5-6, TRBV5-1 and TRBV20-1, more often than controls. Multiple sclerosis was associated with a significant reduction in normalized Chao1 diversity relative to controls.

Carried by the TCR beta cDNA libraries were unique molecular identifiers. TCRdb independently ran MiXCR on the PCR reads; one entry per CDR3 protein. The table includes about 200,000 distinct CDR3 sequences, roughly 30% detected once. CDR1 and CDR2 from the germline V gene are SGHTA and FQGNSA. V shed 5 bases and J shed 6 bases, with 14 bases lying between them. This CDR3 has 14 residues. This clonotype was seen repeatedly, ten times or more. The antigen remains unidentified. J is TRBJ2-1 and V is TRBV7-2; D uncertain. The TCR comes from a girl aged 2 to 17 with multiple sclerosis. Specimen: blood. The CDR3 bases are TGTGCCAGCAGCCCCAGTCCCGCGCGCAATGAGCAGTTCTTC. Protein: CASSPSPARNEQFF.